Listed below are T cell receptor beta chains from one sample, sequenced in a study of T-cell memory formation after mild COVID-19. TCRdb reprocessed the 5' RACE reads via MiXCR and lists one record per CDR3 protein. The sample consists of fewer than 350,000 distinct CDR3 sequences, 7.5% to 9.5% of them appearing once. The sample was PBMCs or a T cell subset sorted from them (not recorded which). The receptors originated from a man aged 18 to 30 who had mild COVID-19 (a few samples of this study predate the infection). Cell type and time point are not known. Both conserved end residues are part of each CDR3. Each record gives: CDR3 DNA, CDR3 protein, V gene, D gene, J gene, clone size. D genes are given only for firm matches. Not all rows give a size; the values are once, few, many and, for expanded clones, a class.

TGTGCCAGCAGCCAGGCGGAACAGAACACCGGGGAGCTGTTTTTT CASSQAEQNTGELFF TRBV5-4 . TRBJ2-2 many
TGCGCCAGCAGCTTAGCCTTCGAAGGTGGCTACACCTTC CASSLAFEGGYTF TRBV5-1 . TRBJ1-2 few
TGTGCCAGCAGCGCCCCGTCTGGCACAGATACGCAGTATTTT CASSAPSGTDTQYF TRBV9 . TRBJ2-3 .
TGTGCCAGCAGGGATACCGGGACGGGGATCACCGGGGAGCTGTTTTTT CASRDTGTGITGELFF TRBV12-3/TRBV12-4 . TRBJ2-2 .
TGTGCCAGCAGCTCAACGACTAGCCCGTTGCCCGAGACCCAGTACTTC CASSSTTSPLPETQYF TRBV9 TRBD2 TRBJ2-5 .
TGTGCCAGCAGCTTAGGTCTAGGTCATCAGCCCCAGCATTTT CASSLGLGHQPQHF TRBV7-8 . TRBJ1-5 .
TGCGCCAGCAGCCAAGATTGGTCGACAGGCAGCACAGATACGCAGTATTTT CASSQDWSTGSTDTQYF TRBV4-3 . TRBJ2-3 many
TGCGCCAGCAGCCAACCTACAGGGACAGATACGCAGTATTTT CASSQPTGTDTQYF TRBV4-1 . TRBJ2-3 .
TGTGCCAGCAGTGAAGACGGGGGGCGCGTCACAGATACGCAGTATTTT CASSEDGGRVTDTQYF TRBV6-1 . TRBJ2-3 few
TGTGCCAGCAGCTTGCCCAGGACAGGGAAAGAGACCCAGTACTTC CASSLPRTGKETQYF TRBV5-6 TRBD1 TRBJ2-5 many
TGTGCCAGCAGTTCGGCTCGGACGACCACAGATACGCAGTATTTT CASSSARTTTDTQYF TRBV7-3 . TRBJ2-3 .
TGTGCCAGCAGACGCCGGGACAGGGATTCCTCTTGCACAGATACGCAGTATTTT CASRRRDRDSSCTDTQYF TRBV27 TRBD1 TRBJ2-3 few
TGTGCCAGCACCCTTTTCGGGGACGAGCAGTACTTC CASTLFGDEQYF TRBV12-3/TRBV12-4 . TRBJ2-7 few
TGTGCCAGCAGTCGAATGTCGGGGGGGACAGATACGCAGTATTTT CASSRMSGGTDTQYF TRBV6-5 TRBD2 TRBJ2-3 .
TGTGCCAGCACTTTAGAGGGTCCCGGACTAGCGGGGGGGTGGACCGGGGAGCTGTTTTTT CASTLEGPGLAGGWTGELFF TRBV12-3/TRBV12-4 TRBD2 TRBJ2-2 .
TGTGCCATCAGTGAGTCAGTGGGGGGGCTGCAAGATACGCAGTATTTT CAISESVGGLQDTQYF TRBV10-3 . TRBJ2-3 few
TGCAGTGCTAGAGAGGATATGAACACTGAAGCTTTCTTT CSAREDMNTEAFF TRBV20-1 . TRBJ1-1 .
TGTGCCAGCAGCCCCACATCCCCGGGGGAGACCCAGTACTTC CASSPTSPGETQYF TRBV28 . TRBJ2-5 few
TGCAGTGCTAGAGATTTTGGGCCCCGGGAGCTGTTTTTT CSARDFGPRELFF TRBV20-1 . TRBJ2-2 .
TGCGCCAGCAGCCAACGGGGGGACTCGGAAGCTTTCTTT CASSQRGDSEAFF TRBV4-3 . TRBJ1-1 .
TGTGCCAGCAGCTTCTGGACTAGGAAGCAGTACCAAGAGACCCAGTACTTC CASSFWTRKQYQETQYF TRBV5-4 TRBD2 TRBJ2-5 many
TGTGCCAGCAGCTTAGATGGACGGTCGGGCGAGCAGTACTTC CASSLDGRSGEQYF TRBV7-9 . TRBJ2-7 .
TGCAGTGCTTGGGACAGGGGAAGGACCTACGAGCAGTACTTC CSAWDRGRTYEQYF TRBV20-1 TRBD1 TRBJ2-7 few
TGTGCCTGGAGTGGAGGGATAGGCTATGGCTACACCTTC CAWSGGIGYGYTF TRBV30 . TRBJ1-2 .
TGCGCCAGCAGCCAAGGCAAGCGGGGGGGCCGTCGTGAGCAGTTCTTC CASSQGKRGGRREQFF TRBV4-3 TRBD2 TRBJ2-1 .
TGTGCCAGCAGTGAAAGCGGGGGGGCCACCGGGGAGCTGTTTTTT CASSESGGATGELFF TRBV6-4 TRBD2 TRBJ2-2 many
TGTGCCAGCAGCGCCCTATGGGATACTTCGTACAATGAGCAGTTCTTC CASSALWDTSYNEQFF TRBV9 . TRBJ2-1 few
TGTGCCAGCAGCGTGGACAGGGGGAAACTAGCGGGGATCCAAGAGACCCAGTACTTC CASSVDRGKLAGIQETQYF TRBV7-3 . TRBJ2-5 many
TGTGCCAGCAGCCCCCGACGGGAATCCTACGAGCAGTACTTC CASSPRRESYEQYF TRBV7-2 . TRBJ2-7 .
TGTGCCAGCAGCCCCAGGGGCGAGCAGTACTTC CASSPRGEQYF TRBV7-2 . TRBJ2-7 many
TGTGCCAGCAGTTTAGCAGGGCGGACCGGGGAGCTGTTTTTT CASSLAGRTGELFF TRBV28 . TRBJ2-2 many
TGTGCCAGCAGTTACAGCCGAATATCCGGGACAGGGCCCCGCTGGTCCGAGCAGTACTTC CASSYSRISGTGPRWSEQYF TRBV6-5 TRBD1 TRBJ2-7 many
TGTGCCAGCACCCACACGGGGTATGGCTACACCTTC CASTHTGYGYTF TRBV12-3/TRBV12-4 . TRBJ1-2 few
TGTGCCAGCAGCTTAGGCCGGGACAGGAAAATAGCCAAAAACATTCAGTACTTC CASSLGRDRKIAKNIQYF TRBV7-2 TRBD1 TRBJ2-4 .
TGTGCCAGCAGTTTATCGCCAGGGCCCAATCAGCCCCAGCATTTT CASSLSPGPNQPQHF TRBV27 . TRBJ1-5 .
TGCGCCAGCAGCCAAGGACAGGGGGCGTCCGGGGAGCTGTTTTTT CASSQGQGASGELFF TRBV4-1 TRBD1 TRBJ2-2 few
TGTGCCAGCAGTGACGGAGCGGGGGGGCTCTCCTACAATGAGCAGTTCTTC CASSDGAGGLSYNEQFF TRBV6-4 TRBD2 TRBJ2-1 once
TGTGCCAGTCAGCGGCCGATCTCTGGGGCCAACGTCCTGACTTTC CASQRPISGANVLTF TRBV19 . TRBJ2-6 .
TGTGCCAGCAGCCAATCAGGACAGGGGAATCCCCAGCATTTT CASSQSGQGNPQHF TRBV7-9 TRBD1 TRBJ1-5 .
TGTGCCAGCAGCTTTGGACCAAGCACTGAAGCTTTCTTT CASSFGPSTEAFF TRBV7-2 . TRBJ1-1 .
TGTGCCAGTAGTATCATGGCAGACCAGGCCCAGCATTTT CASSIMADQAQHF TRBV19 . TRBJ1-5 .
TGTGCCAGCAGCTTCCCAGATGTACTCCATGGCCCCTACAATGAGCAGTTCTTC CASSFPDVLHGPYNEQFF TRBV11-2 . TRBJ2-1 many
TGTGCCAGCAGCTTCGGTCAGGGTTCGAACACTGAAGCTTTCTTT CASSFGQGSNTEAFF TRBV7-9 . TRBJ1-1 few